This T cell receptor (beta chain) was sequenced in a study of blood T cell repertoires in COVID-19. Libraries were prepared by immunoSEQ multiplex PCR; TCRdb keeps only in-frame clonotypes and omits some of them. This table holds some 47,000 clones, 80% to 90% found once. Trimming removed 1 base from V and 0 bases from J; junction bases left unmatched: 15. Germline CDR1 GTSNPN, CDR2 SVGIG (reference sequence). This CDR3 has 19 residues. The receptor was derived from a human donor in a cohort sampled during active COVID-19. Sequences were obtained from peripheral blood. This chain links TRBV30 with TRBJ2-1; 7 bases line up with TRBD1. The CDR3 sequence: CAWSGGTALTSSSYNEQFF. The CDR3 nucleotides read TGTGCCTGGAGTGGGGGGACAGCCTTGACTTCGAGCTCCTACAATGAGCAGTTCTTC.